This record concerns one T cell receptor beta chain sequence. Germline assignment: CDR1 MNHEY and CDR2 SMNVEV (reference sequence). Trimming stripped 6 bases from V and 1 base from J, with 15 bases between. The CDR3 extends over 15 amino acids. This entry belongs to a study of OX40 agonist ivuxolimab in advanced cancers. About the study: A mean age of around 60 years, range roughly 20 to 90, was recorded, and about 83% were male.

TCRdb's copy holds only in-frame clones and misses some; the assay was immunoSEQ multiplex PCR. This table holds about 48,000 clones, roughly 90% found once. The V call is TRBV27, the J call TRBJ1-1; perhaps TRBD1 as D (5 bases). Sample: CD4+ or CD8+ T cells sorted from blood, taken in a trial of the OX40 agonist ivuxolimab. The receptor was derived from an adult with an advanced solid tumor such as melanoma, head and neck, liver or kidney cancer. CDR3 coding DNA: TGTGCCAGCAGCGGGGGTGTCGGCGGGAACACTGAAGCTTTCTTT. Translated, it gives CASSGGVGGNTEAFF.